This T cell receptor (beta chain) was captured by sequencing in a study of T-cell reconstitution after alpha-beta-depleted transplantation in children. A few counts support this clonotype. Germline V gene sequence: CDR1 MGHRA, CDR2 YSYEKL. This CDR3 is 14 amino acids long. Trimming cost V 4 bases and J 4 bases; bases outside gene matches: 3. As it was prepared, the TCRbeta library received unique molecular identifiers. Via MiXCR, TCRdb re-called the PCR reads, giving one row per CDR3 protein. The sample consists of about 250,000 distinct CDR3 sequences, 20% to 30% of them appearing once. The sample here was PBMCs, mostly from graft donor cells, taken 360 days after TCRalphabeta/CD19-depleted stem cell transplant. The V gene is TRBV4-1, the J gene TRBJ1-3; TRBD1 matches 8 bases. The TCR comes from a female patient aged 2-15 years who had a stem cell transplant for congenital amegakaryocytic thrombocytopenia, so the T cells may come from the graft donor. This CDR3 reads CASSPRDRGNTIYF. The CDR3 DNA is TGCGCCAGCAGCCCGAGGGACAGGGGAAACACCATATATTTT.